This TCR beta chain is drawn from a study of blood T cells in healthy people across ages. Alongside a J-beta primer mix, a sample-barcoded 5' primer served in a second PCR lasting 7 to 11 cycles. TCRdb analysed the 5' RACE reads with MiXCR anew, one entry per CDR3 protein. The sample has some 940,000 distinct CDR3 sequences; 25% to 35% are singletons. Losses at the gene ends were 4 bases for V and 6 bases for J; bases not matched to a gene: 13. The germline V gene encodes CDR1 LGHNA and CDR2 YNFKEQ. The CDR3 extends over 17 amino acids. These same records also appear under a second study, on T cells of mothers and their children.

This rearrangement joins TRBV4-2 to TRBJ2-3, with 10 bases aligning to TRBD1. The sequencing sample was made of blood. This clonotype was obtained from a woman between 40 and 50 years old in good health. CDR3 in amino acids: CASSPVRDRGLVDTQYF. CDR3 nucleotides: TGTGCCAGCAGCCCAGTTAGGGACAGGGGCCTGGTGGATACGCAGTATTTT.